Sequencing of this T cell receptor (beta chain) was carried out in a study of identical twins. This clonotype was picked up a small number of times. The antigen is undetermined. Whole-study results and caveats: Potential partial confounding of zero-insertion analyses by invariant MAIT and iNKT cells was noted.

TCRdb redid the calling of the 5' RACE reads with MiXCR, one entry per CDR3 protein. The table lists 600,000 to 850,000 distinct CDR3 sequences, 15% to 20% of them singletons. The CDR3 consists of 15 residues. Trimming removed 6 bases from V and 3 bases from J, with 21 bases in between. Germline CDR1 is DFQATT and CDR2 is SNEGSKA (reference sequence). These sequences were also reported in another study, on T cells expressing NK-cell markers. That paper adds: Each TCR beta repertoire originated in sorted T cells that were CD3+CD56+NKG2C+, CD3+CD56+NKG2C- or CD3+CD56-NKG2C+. What remained unclear was the HCMV specificity of expanded NKG2C+ T cell clones.

The chain recombines TRBV20-1 with TRBJ2-7; TRBD1 is a possible D gene (5 bases). The receptor was derived from a woman under 30 in good health. Sequencing was carried out using PBMCs. The CDR3 region is CSARTHPGSGYEQYF. For the CDR3, the DNA is TGCAGTGCAAGAACTCATCCAGGGTCGGGCTACGAGCAGTACTTC.